Sequencing of this T cell receptor beta chain was carried out in a study of human T cells and chemical hapten exposure. Findings and caveats of the study: The count of PT1 expanded TCRs correlated positively with patch test score.

TCRdb used MiXCR to reprocess the RACE reads, holding one entry per CDR3 protein. The sample records 330,000 or so distinct CDR3 sequences, about 6% being singletons. About this clonotype itself: The antigen remains unidentified.

As for time point: patch test 2, 6 weeks after DPC sensitization. Treatment given: therapeutic diphenylcyclopropenone sensitization with weekly scalp DPC. People who gave samples had alopecia, were 18 to 70 years old, and were suitable for DPC. Looked up from germline, CDR1 is SGHRS and CDR2 is YFSETQ. Trimming pared 1 base from V and 3 bases from J, leaving 13 bases between. The CDR3 consists of 15 residues. The source was whole blood, collected in connection with sensitization to the hapten diphenylcyclopropenone (DPC). The chain joins TRBV5-1 to TRBJ2-5; D may match TRBD1 or TRBD2 (6 bases each). This TCR derives from a woman aged 18 to 35 with alopecia areata. Some clones in this sample may be carry-over from other donors' samples. CDR3 protein: CASSLFPRGEETQYF. CDR3 in DNA: TGCGCCAGCAGCTTGTTCCCTAGGGGGGAAGAGACCCAGTACTTC.